A single sample gave rise to the 3 T cell receptor beta chains below, sequenced in a study of CD8+ T cells in alopecia areata. Following RNA extraction, reverse transcription yielded cDNA that acted as the sequencing template. Sequencing was performed with immunoSEQ multiplex PCR; in TCRdb, only in-frame clones are kept and a portion is missing. The top ten hold more than 12% of the sample, which has 150,000 or so clones, about 89% seen once. Sequenced here: CD8+ T cells sorted from blood, sampled at week 0. These receptors were collected from a human donor with alopecia areata.

This sequence joins TRBV5-6 and TRBJ2-7, with D perhaps TRBD1 (6 bases). Trimming stripped 0 bases from V and 1 base from J, with 11 bases between. CDR1 and CDR2 from the germline V gene are SGHDT and YYEEEE. The CDR3 contains 15 residues. CDR3 coding DNA: TGTGCCAGCAGCTTGGTGGGAACAGGGTCCTACGAGCAGTACTTC. Translating it yields CASSLVGTGSYEQYF. Using reference TRBV5-6 and TRBJ2-7 for the parts outside the CDR3, the full variable domain is DAGVTQSPTHLIKTRGQQVTLRCSPKSGHDTVSWYQQALGQGPQFIFQYYEEEERQRGNFPDRFSGHQFPNYSSELNVNALLLGDSALYLCASSLVGTGSYEQYFGPGTRLTVT.

The chain couples TRBV7-9 to TRBJ1-1; the D is unclear. The germline V gene has CDR1 SEHNR and CDR2 FQNEAQ (reference sequence). Trimming cost V 1 base and J 7 bases, with 7 bases left between them. The CDR3 is made up of 12 amino acids. The CDR3 loop reads CASSLEGGEAFF. The CDR3 DNA sequence: TGTGCCAGCAGCTTAGAGGGTGGTGAAGCTTTCTTT.

The chain recombines TRBV7-2 with TRBJ2-7, with 7 bases identical to TRBD1. The CDR3 extends over 12 amino acids. From germline, CDR1 is SGHTA and CDR2 FQGNSA. V lost 7 bases to trimming and J lost 5 bases; unmatched junction nucleotides: 5. The CDR3: CASTQTGNEQYF. DNA of the CDR3: TGTGCCAGCACCCAGACAGGGAACGAGCAGTACTTC.